This is a list of T cell receptor beta chains from one sample in a study of cytotoxic CD8 clonotypes in ibrutinib-treated CLL. Assay: immunoSEQ multiplex PCR; the TCRdb copy retains only in-frame clones and omits some. This sample has some 160,000 clones; roughly 77% occur once, and the top ten carry approximately 2%. Sequences were derived from PBMCs, sampled after 12 months of ibrutinib treatment. The receptors shown here come from a human donor with chronic lymphocytic leukemia. The CDR3 runs from the conserved cysteine through the conserved F or W. D genes are given only for firm matches. The size of a clone is reported for some rows only, either as once, few or many, or as a class for expanded clones.

D gene,clone size,V gene,J gene,CDR3 DNA,CDR3 protein
TRBD2,-,TRBV25-1,TRBJ2-2,TGTGCCAGCAGTGAATTAAAGCTAAGCGGGAGCTCCGGGGAGCTGTTTTTT,CASSELKLSGSSGELFF
-,-,TRBV7-2,TRBJ1-4,TGTGCCAGCAGCTTAGTAGGGGAAAAACTGTTTTTT,CASSLVGEKLFF
-,-,TRBV5-1,TRBJ1-4,TGCGCCAGCAGCTTGGCAGGGCTTAATGAAAAACTGTTTTTT,CASSLAGLNEKLFF
-,-,TRBV2,TRBJ1-4,TGTGCCAGCAGATTCGAAGGTCCAAAACTGTTTTTT,CASRFEGPKLFF
-,-,TRBV4-2,TRBJ1-1,TGTGCCAGCCAAGCCAACGTAGCGAACACTGAAGCTTTCTTT,CASQANVANTEAFF
-,-,TRBV5-8,TRBJ2-7,TGTGCCAGCAGCTTGGTATCATGGCAGGGGACCTACGAGCAGTACTTC,CASSLVSWQGTYEQYF
-,-,TRBV4-1,TRBJ2-3,TGCGCCAGCAGCCAGAGTCCCTTGCCAACAGATACGCAGTATTTT,CASSQSPLPTDTQYF
-,few,TRBV18,TRBJ2-7,TGTGCCAGCTCACCGTTAGCTTCCTACGAGCAGTACTTC,CASSPLASYEQYF
-,-,TRBV5-1,TRBJ1-5,TGCGCCAGCAGCGTGGGCACCTCGGTCTTGGAGCCCCAGCATTTT,CASSVGTSVLEPQHF
-,-,TRBV19,TRBJ1-1,TGTGCCACCCGAGGGGGGCGCAGAGCCCCTAAAGCTTTCTTT,CATRGGRRAPKAFF
TRBD1,-,TRBV4-1,TRBJ1-2,TGCGCCAGCAGCCAAGATTATGGGGGGACAGCAAGCTATGGCTACACCTTC,CASSQDYGGTASYGYTF
-,-,TRBV7-3,TRBJ2-3,TGTGCCAGCAGCTTAAGTTCAGATACGCAGTATTTT,CASSLSSDTQYF
-,-,TRBV5-1,TRBJ2-5,TGCGCCAGCAGCTTGTTATCCCGGGGCCCCCAAGAGACCCAGTACTTC,CASSLLSRGPQETQYF
TRBD1,-,TRBV28,TRBJ1-2,TGTGCCAGCAGAGGGGGCCATTCTAAACTATTTGGCTACACCTTC,CASRGGHSKLFGYTF
-,-,TRBV2,TRBJ1-5,TGTGCCAGCAGTGGCGCCAGGGGTCTTCTTCGTGCCAATCAGCCCCAGCATTTT,CASSGARGLLRANQPQHF
-,-,TRBV11-1,TRBJ2-5,TGTGCCAGCAGCTCGGACCGGGAGACCCAGTACTTC,CASSSDRETQYF
-,-,TRBV18,TRBJ1-5,TGTGCCAGCTCACCCGCCAGGGGCCTTGAGCAGCCCCAGCATTTT,CASSPARGLEQPQHF
TRBD1,few,TRBV4-2,TRBJ2-5,TGTGCCAGCAGCCCCGGATCCGGGACAGCCCAAGAGACCCAGTACTTC,CASSPGSGTAQETQYF
TRBD1,-,TRBV12-5,TRBJ2-3,TGTGCTAGTGGTTGGCCCCCGGGACAGGGGGCGATTAGGTCTTTCCCAGATACGCAGTATTTT,CASGWPPGQGAIRSFPDTQYF
TRBD2,-,TRBV19,TRBJ2-7,TGTGCCAGTAGTCCCTTAGGGGAGCGGGGTACCTACGAGCAGTACTTC,CASSPLGERGTYEQYF
-,-,TRBV9,TRBJ2-6,TGTGCCAGCAGCGCTGAAGGTGGGGCCAACGTCCTGACTTTC,CASSAEGGANVLTF